The clone carrying this TCR beta chain was seen only once. Trimming removed 4 bases from V and 2 bases from J, with 12 bases in between. Germline-derived CDR1 and CDR2 are SQVTM and ANQGSEA. There are 13 residues in the CDR3. Every PCR received spiked-in synthetic TCR analog templates. Sequencing was performed with immunoSEQ multiplex PCR; in TCRdb, only in-frame clones are kept and a portion is missing. Among some 45,000 clones, roughly 88% were seen once, and the ten largest hold 3.9%. The sample originates from a study of PD-L1 blockade in urothelial cancer. The sequence came from a man at least 80 years old with urothelial cancer. The V gene is TRBV29-1, the J gene TRBJ2-7, with D possibly being TRBD1 (6 bases). Sample: PBMCs, taken around atezolizumab (anti-PD-L1) treatment. The CDR3 loop is CSVARTVPYEQYF. For the CDR3, the DNA is TGCAGCGTTGCCCGGACAGTCCCCTACGAGCAGTACTTC.